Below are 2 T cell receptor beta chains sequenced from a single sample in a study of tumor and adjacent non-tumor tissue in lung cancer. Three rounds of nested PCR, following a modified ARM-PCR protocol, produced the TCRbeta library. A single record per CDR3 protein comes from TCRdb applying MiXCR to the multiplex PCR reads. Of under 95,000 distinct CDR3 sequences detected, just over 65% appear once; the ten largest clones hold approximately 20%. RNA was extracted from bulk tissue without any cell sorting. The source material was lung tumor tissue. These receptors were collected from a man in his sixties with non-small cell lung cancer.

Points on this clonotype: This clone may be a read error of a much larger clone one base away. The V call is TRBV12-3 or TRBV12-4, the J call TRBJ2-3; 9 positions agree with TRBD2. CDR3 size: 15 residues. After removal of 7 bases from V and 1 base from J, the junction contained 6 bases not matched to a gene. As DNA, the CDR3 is TGTGCCAGCAATTTGCGACTAGCGGGCACAGATACGCAGTATTTT. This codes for CASNLRLAGTDTQYF.

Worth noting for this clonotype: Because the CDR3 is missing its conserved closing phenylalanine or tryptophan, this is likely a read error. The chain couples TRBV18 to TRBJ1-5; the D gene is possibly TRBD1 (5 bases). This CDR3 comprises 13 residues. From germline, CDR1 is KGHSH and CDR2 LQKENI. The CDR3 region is CAISRDENQPQHY. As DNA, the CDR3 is TGTGCCATCTCAAGGGACGAGAATCAGCCCCAGCATTAT.